Judged by frequency, the clone carrying this TCR beta chain is medium-sized (0.01 to 0.1%). What it binds is not known. This sample was taken from a study of CXCR3-negative and CXCR3-positive naive CD8 T cells. Study-wide findings and caveats: Partially decreased CXCR3 expression was recorded after cryopreservation, and fresh PBMCs were used in most assays. Higher TRB CDR3 hydrophobicity marked CXCR3-positive naive cells relative to CXCR3-negative naive cells.

UMI-labeled TRB cDNA libraries were prepared by 5' RACE. TCRdb reanalyzed the 5' RACE reads, giving one entry per CDR3 protein sequence and no DNA. The listing records more than 6,000 distinct CDR3 sequences. Sequencing was performed on naive CXCR3+ CD8+ T cells from blood. Subset reported: CD45RO-CCR7+CD27+CD95- naive CD8+ T cells expressing CXCR3 (TNR3+). The TCR originated in a human donor in good health. Some clones in this sample may be carry-over from other donors' samples.

The CDR3 region is CSARDQGLAGGPNTDTQYF. J is TRBJ2-3 and V is TRBV20-1; TCRdb reports TRBD2, a call that lacks DNA to check it against. Germline values: CDR1 DFQATT, CDR2 SNEGSKA (reference sequence). The CDR3 is made up of 19 amino acids.